The 15 T cell receptor beta chains listed next were all sequenced from one sample in a study of blood T cells in healthy people across ages. Primers used in a second PCR of roughly 6 to 11 cycles were a sample-barcoded 5' primer and a J-beta primer mix. TCRdb re-derived calls from the 5' RACE reads in MiXCR, one entry per CDR3 protein. The sample yields 700,000 or so distinct CDR3 sequences, 22% seen once. Input material: blood. The receptors were gathered from a man aged 70-80 years in good health.

This chain joins TRBV14 and TRBJ2-3, with D tentatively TRBD1 or TRBD2 (6 bases each). This CDR3 is 16 amino acids long. The germline V gene has CDR1 SGHDN and CDR2 FVKESK. V shed 2 bases and J shed 2 bases, with 14 bases lying between them. CDR3 residues: CASSQSLGGPTDTQYF. The CDR3 nucleotides are TGTGCCAGCAGCCAATCCCTCGGGGGCCCCACAGATACGCAGTATTTT. The complete variable domain, with remaining parts taken from reference TRBV14 and TRBJ2-3, reads EAGVTQFPSHSVIEKGQTVTLRCDPISGHDNLYWYRRVMGKEIKFLLHFVKESKQDESGMPNNRFLAERTGGTYSTLKVQPAELEDSGVYFCASSQSLGGPTDTQYFGPGTRLTVL.

The chain employs TRBV18 and TRBJ2-2; weak D call: TRBD2 (5 bases). This CDR3 is 17 amino acids long. CDR1 and CDR2 from the germline V gene are KGHSH and LQKENI. V was clipped by 0 bases and J by 2 bases, with 13 bases between them. The CDR3 region is CASSPPFPGFNTGELFF. The DNA for the CDR3 is TGTGCCAGCTCACCACCGTTCCCGGGGTTCAACACCGGGGAGCTGTTTTTT.

The chain employs TRBV2 and TRBJ1-2; D might be TRBD1 (5 bases). Germline V CDR1 and CDR2: SNHLY, FYNNEI. Trimming shortened V by 3 bases and J by 2 bases, and 10 bases separated the two germline ends. CDR3 size: 14 residues. The CDR3 loop reads CASSDRAWNYGYTF. As DNA, the CDR3 is TGTGCCAGCAGTGACAGGGCCTGGAACTATGGCTACACCTTC.

This sequence joins TRBV9 and TRBJ2-4; D uncertain. The CDR3 is made up of 16 amino acids. V lost 0 bases and J 5 bases, leaving 15 bases between the germline ends. CDR1 and CDR2 (germline): SGDLS, YYNGEE. CDR3 amino acids: CASSVDPGLLENIQYF. The DNA for the CDR3 is TGTGCCAGCAGCGTAGATCCTGGGCTTTTGGAAAACATTCAGTACTTC.

This clonotype showed up just a few times. The chain couples TRBV20-1 to TRBJ2-7; the match to TRBD2 covers 14 bases. V lost 0 bases to trimming and J lost 4 bases; unmatched junction nucleotides: 11. Germline V lookup: CDR1 DFQATT, CDR2 SNEGSKA (reference sequence). The CDR3 covers 18 residues. CDR3 nucleotide sequence: TGCAGTGCTAGAGAGGGACTAGCGGGGGCCCTGAAGAAATACGAGCAGTACTTC. It yields the protein CSAREGLAGALKKYEQYF.

This clonotype turned up a few times. The J gene is TRBJ1-4, the V gene TRBV20-1; unclear D gene. Trimming took off 6 bases at V and 8 bases at J, with 10 bases between the two ends. Germline values: CDR1 DFQATT, CDR2 SNEGSKA (reference sequence). The CDR3 length is 11 residues. CDR3 coding DNA: TGCAGTGCCAGTCTCGTCGAAAAACTGTTTTTT. This translates into CSASLVEKLFF.

This clonotype appeared a few times. V and J are TRBV5-1 and TRBJ2-5, with a possible D match to TRBD2 (6 bases). The germline V gene has CDR1 SGHRS and CDR2 YFSETQ. The CDR3 extends over 15 amino acids. V was cut by 6 bases and J by 0 bases, with 15 bases left in between. The CDR3 here is CASTLTGGNQETQYF. The CDR3 DNA is TGCGCCAGCACCCTCACTGGGGGGAACCAAGAGACCCAGTACTTC.

V usage is TRBV29-1 and J usage is TRBJ1-1; D not resolved. This CDR3 comprises 13 residues. Trimming stripped 5 bases from V and 0 bases from J, with 10 bases between. Germline V gene data show CDR1 as SQVTM and CDR2 as ANQGSEA. As DNA, the CDR3 is TGCAGCGTTAGGGCAGCTATGAACACTGAAGCTTTCTTT. Translation gives CSVRAAMNTEAFF.

V usage is TRBV7-2 and J usage is TRBJ2-7, with TRBD1 matching over 7 bases. The CDR3 length is 16 residues. The germline CDR1 and CDR2 sequences are SGHTA and FQGNSA. V shed 0 bases and J 5 bases; nucleotides not matched to a gene: 10. The DNA for the CDR3 is TGTGCCAGCAGCTTAGCCTCGACAGGGATGAGGAACGAGCAGTACGTC. It is translated as CASSLASTGMRNEQYV.

Here the CDR3 reads CSASWTGRFPGELFF. The CDR3 DNA reads as TGCAGCGCCTCCTGGACAGGGCGTTTTCCCGGGGAGCTGTTTTTT. The gene calls are TRBV29-1 and TRBJ2-2, with 8 bases lining up with TRBD1. Germline trimming cut 7 bases from V and 6 bases from J; bases unmatched to any gene: 13. This CDR3 is 15 amino acids long. Germline V gene data show CDR1 as SQVTM and CDR2 as ANQGSEA.

The CDR3 sequence: CSASGQARSTDTQYF. The CDR3 DNA sequence: TGCAGTGCTAGTGGACAGGCCCGAAGCACAGATACGCAGTATTTT. The chain is built from TRBV20-1 and TRBJ2-3; 7 bases are a match to TRBD1. Germline loops: CDR1 DFQATT, CDR2 SNEGSKA (reference sequence). V lost 3 bases and J lost 0; bases outside the gene matches: 6. The CDR3 contains 15 residues.

The table lists this clonotype with a few counts. V usage is TRBV12-3 or TRBV12-4 and J usage is TRBJ2-3, with TRBD2 matching over 7 bases. Trimming at V came to 6 bases and at J to 6 bases, leaving 12 bases not matched to a gene. The CDR3 consists of 15 residues. DNA for the CDR3: TGTGCCAGCAGCCGTATAGCGGGTCTTGAGGATACGCAGTATTTT. Translation gives CASSRIAGLEDTQYF.

There are a few counts of this clonotype. This chain connects TRBV19 to TRBJ2-5, with D perhaps TRBD1 or TRBD2 (5 bases each). This CDR3 has 14 residues. V lost 3 bases and J 4 bases, leaving 12 bases between the germline ends. The germline V gene has CDR1 LNHDA and CDR2 SQIVND (reference sequence). CDR3 nucleotide sequence: TGTGCCAGTAGTATGGGGACGCCCCCAGAGACCCAGTACTTC. This sequence encodes CASSMGTPPETQYF.

The chain links TRBV5-1 to TRBJ1-1; weak D call: TRBD1 (5 bases). The CDR3 totals 17 residues. CDR1 and CDR2 from the germline V gene are SGHRS and YFSETQ. V was trimmed by 4 bases and J by 0 bases, leaving 19 bases between them. CDR3 amino acids: CASSPGVSYYLNTEAFF. The DNA of the CDR3 is TGCGCCAGCAGCCCGGGGGTCAGTTACTATCTGAACACTGAAGCTTTCTTT.

This chain links TRBV11-2 with TRBJ2-1; D tentatively reads TRBD1 or TRBD2 (7 bases each). The germline V gene encodes CDR1 SGHAT and CDR2 FQNNGV. This CDR3 spans 22 amino acids. Trimming shortened V by 0 bases and J by 2 bases, and 29 bases separated the two germline ends. The CDR3 is CASSLDSRAGRGLALPYNEQFF. The CDR3 DNA reads as TGTGCCAGCAGCTTAGATTCTAGGGCAGGGAGGGGGCTAGCTCTTCCCTACAATGAGCAGTTCTTC.